This T cell receptor beta chain was sequenced for a study of cytomegalovirus exposure and HLA in healthy donors. Whole-study findings and limits: The study labeled 180 or so TCR beta chains cytomegalovirus-associated.

Points on this clone: The antigen remains undetermined.

Vbeta (60) and Jbeta (13) primers were used in the PCR. Assay used: immunoSEQ multiplex PCR; TCRdb lists only in-frame clones, some missing. The table includes 160,000 or so clones, around four fifths detected once. The germline V gene has CDR1 SGHRS and CDR2 YFSETQ. CDR3 length: 15 residues. Sample: PBMCs. The J gene is TRBJ2-5, the V gene TRBV5-1, with D possibly matching TRBD2 (5 bases). The tail of the sequence fits TRBJ2-7 better, so the J call may be wrong. The clonotype comes from a young man in good health and CMV-seronegative. CDR3 in DNA: TGCGCCAGCAGCTTGGGGCTAGCCGGGAACTACGAGCAGTACTTC. This translates into CASSLGLAGNYEQYF.